Below are 26 T cell receptor beta chains sequenced from a single sample in a study of shared clonotypes between healthy human individuals. The table came from immunoSEQ multiplex PCR; TCRdb's copy has only in-frame clones and leaves some out. The sample carries some 490,000 clones, 65% to 85% recorded once. The sequencing sample was made of PBMCs. Receptors originate from a woman aged 40-49 years in good health. Some clones in this sample may be carry-over from other donors' samples.

V is TRBV30 and J is TRBJ2-5; weak D call: TRBD2 (6 bases). The CDR3 is 12 residues long. Germline CDR1 reads GTSNPN; CDR2 reads SVGIG (reference sequence). V was cut by 2 bases and J by 7 bases, with 11 bases left in between. The CDR3 region has the DNA TGTGCCTGGAGTCCGGCGGAGGGGACCCAGTACTTC. As protein: CAWSPAEGTQYF.

The chain employs TRBV11-2 and TRBJ2-7, with 10 nucleotides matching TRBD2. Germline lookup yields CDR1 SGHAT and CDR2 FQNNGV. This CDR3 comprises 15 residues. After removal of 0 bases from V and 7 bases from J, the junction contained 6 bases not matched to a gene. The DNA for the CDR3 is TGTGCCAGCAGCTTAGATGGGGCTAGCGGGAGAGAGCAGTACTTC. It encodes CASSLDGASGREQYF.

On this clone: A far larger clone is off by one base, so a read error is likely. The same CDR3 also results from other DNA sequences found in this sample. V gene TRBV29-1 combines with J gene TRBJ1-1, with D unclear. Trimming shortened V by 1 base and J by 4 bases, and 7 bases separated the two germline ends. The CDR3 length is 12 residues. Germline loops: CDR1 SQVTM, CDR2 ANQGSEA. CDR3 coding DNA: TGCAGCGTTGAAGGGGTCAGCACTGAAGCTTTCTTT. Translating it yields CSVEGVSTEAFF.

The chain carries TRBV7-9 and TRBJ1-1; 12 bases fit TRBD1. The CDR3 runs 17 residues. Germline V gene sequence: CDR1 SEHNR, CDR2 FQNEAQ (reference sequence). Trimming removed 6 bases from V and 3 bases from J; junction bases left unmatched: 11. The CDR3 region has the DNA TGTGCCAGCAGGGGAGCCGGGACAGGGGGCCGGGACACTGAAGCTTTCTTT. Residues: CASRGAGTGGRDTEAFF.

This sequence joins TRBV4-1 and TRBJ2-7, with 7 bases aligning to TRBD1. CDR1 and CDR2 from the germline V gene are MGHRA and YSYEKL. CDR3 size: 16 residues. Trimming cost V 0 bases and J 6 bases; bases outside gene matches: 11. CDR3 in DNA: TGCGCCAGCAGCCAAGATCTGGGACAGACCAGGCCCGAGCAGTACTTC. This encodes CASSQDLGQTRPEQYF.

Comments on this clone: It is likely a read error: a sequence one base away is far more abundant. Other DNA sequences of this sample code for an identical CDR3. The chain joins TRBV7-8 to TRBJ2-7; D not certain. The germline V gene has CDR1 SGHVS and CDR2 FQNEAQ. This CDR3 region has 15 residues. CDR3 nucleotides: TGTGCCAGCAGTTTCCTCCGCTACTCACCCTACGAGCAATACTTC. Its translation: CASSFLRYSPYEQYF. Full variable domain (rest looked up from reference TRBV7-8 and TRBJ2-7): GAGVSQSPRYKVAKRGQDVALRCDPISGHVSLFWYQQALGQGPEFLTYFQNEAQLDKSGLPSDRFFAERPEGSVSTLKIQRTQQEDSAVYLCASSFLRYSPYEQYFGPGTRLTVT.

This clone was seen only once. Given a far larger clone just one base away, this is likely a sequencing read error. Within the sample, other DNA sequences also encode this same CDR3. The rearrangement uses TRBV4-3 and TRBJ1-1; D unresolved. V lost 0 bases to trimming and J lost 1 base, with 6 bases between them. CDR1 is LGHNA and CDR2 is YSLEER in the germline V gene. The CDR3 totals 14 residues. CDR3 nucleotide sequence: TGCGCCAGCAGCCAAGACGGTGCGAACACTGAAGCTTTCTTT. Protein sequence: CASSQDGANTEAFF.

Comments on this clone: A far larger clone is only one base removed, so a read error is likely. The chain employs TRBV10-2 and TRBJ2-7, with D tentatively TRBD1 (5 bases). Germline CDR1 and CDR2: WSHSY and SAAADI. The CDR3 runs 16 residues. V lost 3 bases and J 1 base, leaving 16 bases between the germline ends. DNA for the CDR3: TGCGCCAGCAGTGACCCCTCCGGGCCAGGGTCCTACGAGCAGTACTTC. It specifies CASSDPSGPGSYEQYF.

The gene calls are TRBV7-8 and TRBJ2-7; D is perhaps TRBD1 (5 bases). This CDR3 is 15 amino acids long. Looked up from germline, CDR1 is SGHVS and CDR2 is FQNEAQ. Trimming took off 5 bases at V and 0 bases at J, with 14 bases between the two ends. This CDR3 is CASSRTQGSSYEQYF. As DNA, the CDR3 is TGTGCCAGCAGCCGAACCCAGGGAAGCTCCTACGAGCAGTACTTC.

CDR3 protein: CASSQARDRGTEAFF. In DNA form, the CDR3 reads TGTGCCAGCAGCCAAGCCCGGGACAGGGGCACTGAAGCTTTCTTT. This chain links TRBV7-9 with TRBJ1-1; TRBD1 agrees at 10 bases. The CDR3 contains 15 residues. J was trimmed by 4 bases and V by 5 bases; bases with no gene match: 7. Germline V gene sequence: CDR1 SEHNR, CDR2 FQNEAQ (reference sequence).

J is TRBJ2-5 and V is TRBV5-1; 14 nucleotides line up with TRBD2. Near its end, the DNA agrees better with TRBJ2-7, so the J call may be wrong. Germline V CDR1 and CDR2: SGHRS, YFSETQ. The CDR3 has 15 amino acids. In DNA form, the CDR3 reads TGCGCCAGCAGCCCGGGACTAGCGGGAGCCTACGAGCAGTACTTC. It is translated as CASSPGLAGAYEQYF.

This sequence joins TRBV5-1 and TRBJ2-5; 9 nucleotides line up with TRBD1. Losses at the gene ends were 5 bases for V and 2 bases for J; bases not matched to a gene: 7. Germline-derived CDR1 and CDR2 are SGHRS and YFSETQ. This CDR3 is built from 15 residues. The CDR3 here is CASRSQGQGQETQYF. CDR3 DNA: TGCGCCAGCAGATCGCAGGGACAGGGACAAGAGACCCAGTACTTC.

The table lists this clone with a few counts. CDR3 coding DNA: TGTGCCAGCACTCGAGCGGGAGGTACCAATGAGCAGTTCTTC. Its protein is CASTRAGGTNEQFF. The V call is TRBV6-1, the J call TRBJ2-1; TRBD2 matches at 9 bases. V was clipped by 7 bases and J by 6 bases; unmatched bases: 7. The V gene's germline CDR1 is MNHNS and CDR2 SASEGT. The CDR3 consists of 14 residues.

As concerns this clone: This likely reflects a read error, since a far larger clone is one base away. The sample has other DNA sequences that encode this CDR3 too. The CDR3 nucleotides are TGTGCCAGCAGCCCCAGGGAGGGGTACGAGCAGTACTTC. This translates into CASSPREGYEQYF. The chain employs TRBV7-9 and TRBJ2-7, with TRBD2 matching 7 bases. V trimming: 5 bases; J trimming: 4 bases; junction bases outside the gene matches: 5. Germline V gene data show CDR1 as SEHNR and CDR2 as FQNEAQ (reference sequence). The CDR3 covers 13 residues.

Concerning this clone: Other DNA sequences in the sample encode the same CDR3. The chain uses TRBV27 and TRBJ1-5; D remains unclear. The V end was cut by 5 bases, the J end by 0 bases, with 5 bases between. Germline CDR1 is MNHEY and CDR2 is SMNVEV (reference sequence). CDR3 size: 13 residues. This chain's CDR3 is CASSRYSNQPQHF. CDR3 bases: TGTGCCAGCAGTCGTTATAGCAATCAGCCCCAGCATTTT.

Points on this clone: This sample includes further DNA sequences coding for the same CDR3. This chain uses TRBV9 with TRBJ2-1; D is uncertain. V lost 0 bases and J lost 2, with 3 bases in between. The germline CDR1 and CDR2 sequences are SGDLS and YYNGEE. The CDR3 extends over 13 amino acids. CDR3 sequence (DNA): TGTGCCAGCAGCGTAGACCCCTACAATGAGCAGTTCTTC. Translating gives CASSVDPYNEQFF.

The chain couples TRBV10-2 to TRBJ2-1; TRBD2 is a possible D gene (6 bases). Per germline, CDR1 WSHSY and CDR2 SAAADI. V gave up 8 bases and J gave up 2 bases, with 13 bases separating them. The CDR3 spans 14 residues. CDR3 region: CASAASVAYNEQFF. The CDR3 coding sequence is TGCGCCAGCGCAGCTAGCGTCGCCTACAATGAGCAGTTCTTC.

The chain recombines TRBV7-9 with TRBJ1-2; TRBD1 agrees at 9 bases. The CDR3 totals 15 residues. Trimming took 5 bases from V and 3 from J; bases not matched to a gene: 7. Germline V gene lookup returns CDR1 SEHNR and CDR2 FQNEAQ (reference sequence). This CDR3 reads CASSPYRGRDYGYTF. The DNA for the CDR3 is TGTGCCAGCAGCCCCTACAGGGGGCGCGACTATGGCTACACCTTC.

The rearrangement joins TRBV5-6 to TRBJ2-7; tentatively, D is TRBD1 or TRBD2 (5 bases each). CDR3 size: 14 residues. The germline gives CDR1 SGHDT, CDR2 YYEEEE. V dropped 4 bases and J dropped 2 bases, with 13 bases sitting between them. The CDR3 bases are TGTGCCAGCAGCCGCCGGGACGGGACCTACGAGCAGTACTTC. Protein: CASSRRDGTYEQYF.

This chain joins TRBV5-1 and TRBJ1-3; D not certain. CDR1 SGHRS and CDR2 YFSETQ come from the germline V gene. The CDR3 loop spans 16 amino acids. V lost 0 bases, J lost 3 bases, and 13 bases lay in between. CDR3 sequence (DNA): TGCGCCAGCAGCTTGGGTGGAACCGGGAGTGGAAACACCATATATTTT. Translated: CASSLGGTGSGNTIYF.

Details on this clone: This likely traces to a read error, being one base from a far larger clone. This specimen includes other DNA sequences encoding the same CDR3. This chain joins TRBV29-1 and TRBJ1-1, with D perhaps TRBD1 (5 bases). V was clipped by 6 bases and J by 3 bases, with 17 bases between them. This CDR3 is 14 amino acids long. CDR1 is SQVTM, CDR2 ANQGSEA, per germline. The CDR3 protein is CSVLGWGSDTEAFF. The CDR3 DNA reads as TGCAGCGTACTCGGGTGGGGGTCGGACACTGAAGCTTTCTTT. The whole variable domain, filled in from reference TRBV29-1 and TRBJ1-1, reads SAVISQKPSRDICQRGTSLTIQCQVDSQVTMMFWYRQQPGQSLTLIATANQGSEATYESGFVIDKFPISRPNLTFSTLTVSNMSPEDSSIYLCSVLGWGSDTEAFFGQGTRLTVV.

A few counts support this clone. The V and J genes are TRBV4-2 and TRBJ2-7; 8 nucleotides match TRBD1. This CDR3 has 18 amino acids. CDR1 LGHNA and CDR2 YNFKEQ come from the germline V gene. Trimming cost V 0 bases and J 4 bases; bases outside gene matches: 14. The CDR3 loop reads CASSQEVFVGTGTYEQYF. The CDR3 nucleotides are TGTGCCAGCAGCCAAGAGGTATTCGTTGGGACAGGAACTTACGAGCAGTACTTC.

The chain is built from TRBV28 and TRBJ2-7; D not resolved. CDR1 is MDHEN, CDR2 SYDVKM, per germline. Trimming left V 7 bases short and J 1 base short, with 8 bases between. The CDR3 contains 12 residues. In DNA, the CDR3 is TGTGCCAGCACCAGTTCGTCCTACGAGCAGTACTTC. Translation gives CASTSSSYEQYF.

V and J are TRBV27 and TRBJ2-2; TRBD2 might be the D (6 bases). Between the trimmed V and J ends, which lost 0 bases and 5 bases, there was a span of 10 bases. The CDR3 consists of 15 residues. CDR1 is MNHEY, CDR2 SMNVEV, per germline (reference sequence). CDR3: CASSLSPLATGELFF. CDR3 DNA sequence: TGTGCCAGCAGTTTATCGCCCCTAGCGACCGGGGAGCTGTTTTTT.

There are a few counts of this clone. The rearrangement uses TRBV19 and TRBJ2-5; TRBD2 matches at 11 bases. Germline CDR1 LNHDA, CDR2 SQIVND (reference sequence). The V segment lost 1 base and the J segment 3 bases; nucleotides outside the gene matches: 1. The CDR3 covers 15 residues. The CDR3 here is CASSIAGLAEETQYF. CDR3 bases: TGTGCCAGTAGTATAGCGGGACTAGCGGAAGAGACCCAGTACTTC.

This rearrangement joins TRBV29-1 to TRBJ2-3; D is undetermined. The ends were cut back, 0 bases at V and 2 bases at J, with 6 bases in the middle. Germline CDR1 and CDR2: SQVTM and ANQGSEA. This CDR3 comprises 13 residues. In DNA form, the CDR3 reads TGCAGCGTTGAAGAGAAGTCCACAGATACGCAGTATTTT. Translating gives CSVEEKSTDTQYF.